The sequence of this TCR beta chain was determined in a study of CD8 T cells in ankylosing spondylitis. About this clonotype: Antigen unknown.

The germline V and J ends were trimmed by 0 bases and 11 bases, with 13 bases remaining between them. The CDR3 loop spans 13 amino acids. The germline V gene has CDR1 LGHDT and CDR2 YNNKEL (reference sequence). Overall study results and limits: Ankylosing spondylitis blood appeared to be characterized by a TCR beta motif of about 8 highly homologous variants.

A single record per CDR3 protein comes from TCRdb applying MiXCR to the 5' RACE reads. The sample includes roughly 670,000 distinct CDR3 sequences, roughly 20% of them seen just once. The TCR originated in a male donor with ankylosing spondylitis. Sample: blood, either unsorted or a sorted T cell fraction (not recorded which). The J gene is TRBJ1-1, the V gene TRBV3-1, with unresolved D. CDR3 DNA sequence: TGTGCCAGCAGCCAAGATGTAGACCGGTGGGCTTTCTTT. Translated, it gives CASSQDVDRWAFF.